The clone carrying this T cell receptor beta chain was seen a handful of times. Its antigen is as yet unknown. From RNA transcripts, TCR beta CDR3 regions were amplified. With the HTBI primer set, the TCR CDR3 went through a first round of RT-PCR. TCRdb passed the multiplex PCR reads through MiXCR, listing each CDR3 protein once. In the table there are roughly 300,000 distinct CDR3 sequences, approximately 26% of which are singletons. The CDR3 contains 15 residues. The germline V gene encodes CDR1 MDHEN and CDR2 SYDVKM. Trimming removed 6 bases from V and 1 base from J, with 15 bases in between. This specimen belongs to a study of T cells in Graves' hyperthyroidism and ophthalmopathy. From more than 9 ml of fresh peripheral blood, PBMCs were isolated. Findings and limits, study-wide: In blood, most of the thyroid clonotypes expanded above 0.001 were also present. Progression to ophthalmopathy was predicted a median of roughly seven months early.

The sequenced sample was blood. The chain couples TRBV28 to TRBJ2-5; D is perhaps TRBD1 (5 bases). This receptor was identified in a man in his forties with Graves' hyperthyroidism that later progressed to Graves' ophthalmopathy. The CDR3 nucleotides read TGTGCCAGCAGATACCACGACAGACTCCAAGAGACCCAGTACTTC. It encodes CASRYHDRLQETQYF. The full variable domain, with the rest looked up from reference TRBV28 and TRBJ2-5, is DVKVTQSSRYLVKRTGEKVFLECVQDMDHENMFWYRQDPGLGLRLIYFSYDVKMKEKGDIPEGYSVSREKKERFSLILESASTNQTSMYLCASRYHDRLQETQYFGPGTRLLVL.